This T cell receptor (beta chain) was identified during a study of blood T cell repertoires in COVID-19. Across the whole study: Spain, Italy and the United States supplied samples that represented acute and convalescent COVID-19.

Living in 24 US areas, the participants were between about 18 and 100 years of age. Data came from immunoSEQ multiplex PCR; TCRdb stores just in-frame clones and leaves some out. The sample includes about 330,000 clones, about 92% of them seen just once. The CDR3 covers 14 residues. Per germline, CDR1 LGHDT and CDR2 YNNKEL (reference sequence). J lost 9 bases, V lost 8 bases, and 12 bases had no gene match. The source material was PBMCs or T cells enriched from blood (not recorded which). The chain is built from TRBV3-1 (or the pseudogene TRBV3-2) and TRBJ2-1; 8 nucleotides agree with TRBD2. The TCR comes from a woman aged 30 to 39 who had recovered from COVID-19. The CDR3 region is CASPYSGGGFEQFF. The CDR3 DNA reads as TGTGCCAGCCCGTACTCGGGAGGGGGGTTTGAGCAGTTCTTC.